This T cell receptor (beta chain) was sequenced during a study of blood T cell repertoires in COVID-19. Measured with immunoSEQ multiplex PCR; TCRdb has only the in-frame clones, and not every one. The profile shows 130,000 to 150,000 clones, roughly 90% of them singletons. The CDR3 is 19 amino acids. Trimming took 0 bases from V and 0 from J; bases not matched to a gene: 11. Germline values: CDR1 SGHAT, CDR2 FQNNGV. The receptor comes from a human donor in a cohort sampled during active COVID-19. The sequencing sample was made of peripheral blood. The V gene is TRBV11-2, the J gene TRBJ2-1; 7 bases are a match to TRBD1. CDR3 DNA: TGTGCCAGCAGCTTAGAACTACTAAGGGCAGGGGGCTCCTACAATGAGCAGTTCTTC. Protein sequence: CASSLELLRAGGSYNEQFF.